What follows are 29 T cell receptor beta chains derived from one specimen sequenced in a study of T-cell reconstitution after alpha-beta-depleted transplantation in children. Preparation of the TCRbeta library used unique molecular identifiers. TCRdb re-called the PCR reads with MiXCR, one entry per CDR3 protein. The repertoire has some 600,000 distinct CDR3 sequences, around 13% of them found once; the top ten carry over 2%. Sequencing was performed on PBMCs, mostly from graft donor cells, taken 360 days after TCRalphabeta/CD19-depleted stem cell transplant. These receptors all come from a male patient between 5 and 17 years old who had a stem cell transplant for acute myeloid leukemia, so the T cells may come from the graft donor.

V and J are TRBV7-6 and TRBJ1-1, with 11 positions matching TRBD1. Trimming removed 1 base from V and 0 bases from J; junction bases left unmatched: 1. The CDR3 length is 16 residues. CDR1 is SGHVS and CDR2 is FNYEAQ in the germline V gene. This chain's CDR3 is CASSLGTGGLNTEAFF. The CDR3 bases are TGTGCCAGCAGCTTAGGGACAGGGGGCCTGAACACTGAAGCTTTCTTT.

The chain employs TRBV6-1 and TRBJ1-1, with 8 bases matching TRBD1. V lost 7 bases and J lost 0; bases outside the gene matches: 13. CDR3 length: 17 amino acids. The germline V gene has CDR1 MNHNS and CDR2 SASEGT. The CDR3 protein is CASTLGQGGPMNTEAFF. The CDR3 DNA reads as TGTGCCAGCACCCTCGGACAGGGCGGCCCCATGAACACTGAAGCTTTCTTT.

This clonotype was picked up many times. The V gene is TRBV29-1, the J gene TRBJ2-5; D might be TRBD2 (7 bases). The CDR3 loop spans 13 amino acids. The germline gives CDR1 SQVTM, CDR2 ANQGSEA. With 4 bases removed from V and 5 bases from J, the gap between germline ends came to 14 bases. CDR3 sequence reads: CSVAGGFGETQYF. CDR3 nucleotides: TGCAGCGTTGCGGGGGGCTTCGGGGAGACCCAGTACTTC.

The chain joins TRBV20-1 to TRBJ2-7, with 11 bases fitting TRBD2. Losses at the gene ends were 1 base for V and 3 bases for J; bases not matched to a gene: 14. Germline V gene lookup returns CDR1 DFQATT and CDR2 SNEGSKA (reference sequence). This CDR3 region has 18 residues. The CDR3 spells CSARGGGLLAGVSYEQYF. The CDR3 DNA sequence: TGCAGTGCTAGAGGGGGTGGCTTACTAGCGGGAGTTAGCTACGAGCAGTACTTC.

The genes are TRBV10-3 and TRBJ2-3; D is possibly TRBD1 (5 bases). V dropped 7 bases and J dropped 6 bases, with 17 bases sitting between them. CDR3 size: 14 residues. The germline gives CDR1 ENHRY, CDR2 SYGVKD. The CDR3 bases are TGTGCCATCAATCAGGGAATCATAGCCGATACGCAGTATTTT. This codes for CAINQGIIADTQYF.

The gene calls are TRBV6-2 or TRBV6-3 and TRBJ2-7; no clear D gene. CDR1 and CDR2 (germline): MNHEY, SVGEGT. V was pared by 4 bases and J by 6 bases, with 16 bases between. CDR3 size: 14 residues. CDR3 protein: CASSSGPFSAEQYF. The CDR3 DNA is TGTGCCAGCAGTTCCGGACCCTTTTCTGCCGAGCAGTACTTC.

This clonotype was observed a handful of times. The rearrangement joins TRBV13 to TRBJ2-7; D remains unclear. The V gene lost 3 bases and the J gene lost 6 bases, with 9 bases spanning the gap. The CDR3 runs 12 residues. Germline V gives CDR1 PRHDT, CDR2 FYEKMQ (reference sequence). CDR3 nucleotides: TGTGCCAGCAGCTTGGAGCCTCGCGAGCAGTACTTC. Its protein is CASSLEPREQYF.

This clonotype was observed at least ten times. This sequence joins TRBV28 and TRBJ2-5; 8 nucleotides agree with TRBD2. Trimming removed 2 bases from V and 5 bases from J; junction bases left unmatched: 7. CDR1 is MDHEN and CDR2 is SYDVKM in the germline V gene. The CDR3 totals 15 residues. CDR3 sequence: CASSLIAGNAETQYF. As DNA, the CDR3 is TGTGCCAGCAGTTTAATAGCGGGGAACGCTGAGACCCAGTACTTC. Full variable domain (rest looked up from reference TRBV28 and TRBJ2-5): DVKVTQSSRYLVKRTGEKVFLECVQDMDHENMFWYRQDPGLGLRLIYFSYDVKMKEKGDIPEGYSVSREKKERFSLILESASTNQTSMYLCASSLIAGNAETQYFGPGTRLLVL.

This clonotype was observed a few times. V usage is TRBV9 and J usage is TRBJ2-7; possibly TRBD2 for D (6 bases). Germline CDR1 is SGDLS and CDR2 is YYNGEE. The CDR3 has 14 residues. V shed 4 bases and J shed 5 bases, with 16 bases lying between them. The DNA of the CDR3 is TGTGCCAGCAGCCGCCAGACTAGGATTCACGAGCAGTACTTC. It yields the protein CASSRQTRIHEQYF.

The CDR3, as DNA: TGTGCCACCGGTCCAGGGCAGGGTTTCTACGAGCAGTACTTC. This encodes CATGPGQGFYEQYF. The chain joins TRBV7-2 to TRBJ2-7; D may be TRBD1 (5 bases). Germline lookup yields CDR1 SGHTA and CDR2 FQGNSA. V lost 10 bases to trimming and J lost 3 bases, with 19 bases between them. This CDR3 comprises 14 residues. Full variable domain (rest looked up from reference TRBV7-2 and TRBJ2-7): GAGVSQSPSNKVTEKGKDVELRCDPISGHTALYWYRQSLGQGLEFLIYFQGNSAPDKSGLPSDRFSAERTGGSVSTLTIQRTQQEDSAVYLCATGPGQGFYEQYFGPGTRLTVT.

In its sample, this clonotype was seen a few times. V and J are TRBV7-2 and TRBJ2-3; TRBD2 agrees at 12 bases. Germline lookup yields CDR1 SGHTA and CDR2 FQGNSA. With 4 bases clipped from V and 0 bases from J, the junction kept 17 bases outside the gene matches. The CDR3 is 21 amino acids. CDR3 in DNA: TGTGCCAGCAGCTCCCGACTAGCGGGAGCGATGCCAATTCCTAGCACAGATACGCAGTATTTT. Protein product: CASSSRLAGAMPIPSTDTQYF.

In this sample, this clonotype turned up a few times. The chain is built from TRBV21-1 and TRBJ1-6; TRBD1, the table's D call, was not compared with the DNA. TRBV21-1 is shown as a pseudogene. The CDR3 extends over 18 amino acids. The CDR3 region is CASSKDRGRALGAWPLHF. The CDR3 region has the DNA TGTGCCAGCAGCAAAGACCGGGGGCGCGCGCTCGGGGCGTGGCCCCTCCACTTT.

J is TRBJ2-7 and V is TRBV14; 11 bases agree with TRBD2. The V gene's germline CDR1 is SGHDN and CDR2 FVKESK. The CDR3 is 18 residues long. Trimming at V came to 3 bases and at J to 6 bases, leaving 16 bases not matched to a gene. CDR3 DNA sequence: TGTGCCAGCAGCCAGCCGGGACAGCTAGCGGGAGGCTCCCTCGAGCAGTACTTC. Protein sequence: CASSQPGQLAGGSLEQYF.

This clonotype was detected a few times. The chain has TRBV18 and TRBJ2-1, with 10 nucleotides matching TRBD2. Trimming took 3 bases from V and 4 from J; bases not matched to a gene: 12. The germline CDR1 and CDR2 sequences are KGHSH and LQKENI. The CDR3 sequence is 18 residues long. The CDR3: CASSPALAGVRGYNEQFF. For the CDR3, the DNA is TGTGCCAGCTCACCGGCCCTAGCGGGAGTTCGGGGATACAATGAGCAGTTCTTC.

The chain employs TRBV24-1 and TRBJ2-7; D gene unclear. The CDR3 runs 13 residues. The V end lost 3 bases, the J end lost 6 bases, and 11 bases lay between the germline ends. Germline CDR1 is KGHDR and CDR2 is SFDVKD. In DNA form, the CDR3 reads TGTGCCACCAGTGATCTAGGACGGAGCGAGCAGTACTTC. This translates into CATSDLGRSEQYF.

The J gene is TRBJ2-7, the V gene TRBV18; possible D gene TRBD2, 6 bases. Germline V gives CDR1 KGHSH, CDR2 LQKENI. V gave up 4 bases and J gave up 0 bases, with 13 bases separating them. This CDR3 is built from 15 residues. The CDR3 loop reads CASSLHGGPSYEQYF. The CDR3 DNA sequence: TGTGCCAGCTCACTACACGGGGGACCCTCCTACGAGCAGTACTTC. Drawing the rest from reference TRBV18 and TRBJ2-7, the complete variable domain is NAGVMQNPRHLVRRRGQEARLRCSPMKGHSHVYWYRQLPEEGLKFMVYLQKENIIDESGMPKERFSAEFPKEGPSILRIQQVVRGDSAAYFCASSLHGGPSYEQYFGPGTRLTVT.

This clonotype has only a few counts. The chain couples TRBV15 to TRBJ2-7; D uncertain. Trimming removed 1 base from V and 0 bases from J, with 13 bases in between. CDR3 length: 16 amino acids. From germline, CDR1 is LNHNV and CDR2 YYDKDF (reference sequence). The CDR3 protein is CATSRVTPHSSYEQYF. The CDR3 DNA is TGTGCCACCAGCAGAGTAACTCCTCATAGCTCCTACGAGCAGTACTTC.

The rearrangement uses TRBV7-6 and TRBJ2-7, with D hard to call. CDR1 is SGHVS and CDR2 is FNYEAQ in the germline V gene. This CDR3 contains 13 residues. Trimming took off 8 bases at V and 2 bases at J, with 13 bases between the two ends. This CDR3 is CASAMGIPYEQYF. The CDR3 DNA reads as TGTGCCAGCGCCATGGGGATCCCCTACGAGCAGTACTTC.

This clonotype came up a few times. J is TRBJ2-1 and V is TRBV11-3; TRBD1 is a possible D gene (6 bases). Germline loops: CDR1 SGHNT, CDR2 YENEEA. CDR3 size: 16 residues. V dropped 3 bases and J dropped 7 bases, with 19 bases sitting between them. Here the CDR3 DNA reads TGTGCCAGCAGCTTCCGTAGGGGGACCAAGGGGAATGAGCAGTTCTTC. This encodes CASSFRRGTKGNEQFF.

This clonotype was detected many times. The chain has TRBV29-1 and TRBJ2-1, with a tentative D call TRBD2 (6 bases). Looked up from germline, CDR1 is SQVTM and CDR2 is ANQGSEA. This CDR3 is built from 9 residues. The V end lost 4 bases, the J end lost 12 bases, and 7 bases lay between the germline ends. CDR3: CSVGDLQFF. CDR3 DNA sequence: TGCAGCGTTGGGGACTTGCAGTTCTTC.

This clonotype was found a few times. This sequence joins TRBV4-3 and TRBJ2-3; 7 bases line up with TRBD2. The V and J ends lost 0 bases and 4 bases, in that order; junction bases with no gene match: 10. This CDR3 has 17 residues. Per germline, CDR1 LGHNA and CDR2 YSLEER. The CDR3 region has the DNA TGCGCCAGCAGCCAAGAGAGGGGAGGGCATGTGGCAGATACGCAGTATTTT. Encoded protein: CASSQERGGHVADTQYF.

This clonotype was recorded at least ten times. The V and J genes are TRBV12-3 or TRBV12-4 and TRBJ2-7; D might be TRBD2 (5 bases). Between the trimmed V and J ends, which lost 11 bases and 3 bases, there was a span of 14 bases. The CDR3 covers 12 residues. CDR3 sequence reads: CAVGGLFYEQYF. The CDR3 nucleotides are TGTGCCGTTGGAGGACTTTTCTACGAGCAGTACTTC.

The sample holds one count of this clonotype. A much larger clone differs by one base, so this may be a read error. The genes are TRBV20-1 and TRBJ2-7, with D tentatively TRBD2 (5 bases). This CDR3 spans 12 amino acids. Germline-derived CDR1 and CDR2 are DFQATT and SNEGSKA (reference sequence). CDR3 nucleotides: TGCACTGCTAGCCGGGCCCCCTACGAGCAGTACTTC. This codes for CTASRAPYEQYF.

This clonotype was counted a few times. The chain joins TRBV7-9 to TRBJ2-4; 7 nucleotides agree with TRBD1. The CDR3 covers 17 residues. The trim removed 4 bases at V and 1 base at J, leaving 10 bases unmatched. Germline V gene lookup returns CDR1 SEHNR and CDR2 FQNEAQ (reference sequence). Here the CDR3 reads CASSYSTGLGAKNIQYF. For the CDR3, the DNA is TGTGCCAGCAGCTACTCGACAGGGTTGGGGGCCAAAAACATTCAGTACTTC.

The rearrangement uses TRBV2 and TRBJ1-5; no clear D. The germline V and J ends were trimmed by 4 bases and 6 bases, with 13 bases remaining between them. Germline V CDR1 and CDR2: SNHLY, FYNNEI. The CDR3 consists of 14 residues. CDR3 DNA sequence: TGTGCCAGCAGTGGTAAAAGGGAGGGTCAGCCCCAGCATTTT. It is translated as CASSGKREGQPQHF.

The rearrangement joins TRBV20-1 to TRBJ2-7; maybe TRBD1 (6 bases). Between the trimmed V and J ends, which lost 6 bases and 6 bases, there was a span of 12 bases. This CDR3 is 11 amino acids long. Germline assignment: CDR1 DFQATT and CDR2 SNEGSKA (reference sequence). CDR3 region: CSARDIPEQYF. The CDR3 coding sequence is TGCAGTGCCAGGGACATTCCCGAGCAGTACTTC.

With respect to this clonotype: Being one base from a much bigger clone, this may be a read error. The rearrangement links TRBV20-1 to TRBJ1-5; D remains ambiguous. The CDR3 totals 12 residues. CDR1 and CDR2 (germline): DFQATT, SNEGSKA (reference sequence). With 3 bases removed from V and 3 bases from J, the gap between germline ends came to 6 bases. CDR3 amino acids: CSASLVNQPQHF. CDR3 bases: TGCAGTGCTAGTTTGGTCAATCAGCCCCAGCATTTT.

This clonotype was counted a few times. The rearrangement links TRBV7-2 to TRBJ2-3; 12 positions match TRBD2. This CDR3 spans 16 amino acids. The V and J ends lost 6 bases and 2 bases, in that order; junction bases with no gene match: 6. Germline V gene lookup returns CDR1 SGHTA and CDR2 FQGNSA. This CDR3 is CASSSGLAGYTDTQYF. The DNA of the CDR3 is TGTGCCAGCAGTTCAGGACTAGCGGGGTACACAGATACGCAGTATTTT.

This clonotype has ten or more counts. The gene calls are TRBV15 and TRBJ1-6; possibly TRBD1 for D (5 bases). CDR3 size: 16 residues. Germline V CDR1 and CDR2: LNHNV, YYDKDF (reference sequence). The germline V and J ends were trimmed by 3 bases and 8 bases, with 17 bases remaining between them. In DNA, the CDR3 is TGTGCCACCAGCAGCCAGTTGACAGTGTATGATTCACCCCTCCACTTT. It encodes CATSSQLTVYDSPLHF.